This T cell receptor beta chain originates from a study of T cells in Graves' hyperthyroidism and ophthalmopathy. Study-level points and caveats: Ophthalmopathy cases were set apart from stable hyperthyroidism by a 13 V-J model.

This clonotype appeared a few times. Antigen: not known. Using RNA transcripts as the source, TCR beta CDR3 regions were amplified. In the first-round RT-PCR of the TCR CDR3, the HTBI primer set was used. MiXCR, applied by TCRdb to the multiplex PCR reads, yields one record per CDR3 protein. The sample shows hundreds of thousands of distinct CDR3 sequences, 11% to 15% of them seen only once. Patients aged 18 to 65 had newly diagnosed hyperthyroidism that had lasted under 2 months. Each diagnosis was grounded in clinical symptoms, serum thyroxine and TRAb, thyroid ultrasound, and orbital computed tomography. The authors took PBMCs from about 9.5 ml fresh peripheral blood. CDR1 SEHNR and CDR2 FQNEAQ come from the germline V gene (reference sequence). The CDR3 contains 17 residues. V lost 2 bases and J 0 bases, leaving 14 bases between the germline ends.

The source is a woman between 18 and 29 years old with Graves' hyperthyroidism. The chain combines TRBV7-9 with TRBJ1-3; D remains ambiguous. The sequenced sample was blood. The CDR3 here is CASSLYRLEGSGNTIYF. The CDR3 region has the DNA TGTGCCAGCAGCTTATATCGTCTGGAGGGCTCTGGAAACACCATATATTTT.